These T cell receptor beta chains were read from a single sample in a study of T cells after yellow fever vaccination. TCRdb ran MiXCR on the 5' RACE reads and lists one entry per CDR3 protein. Of 250,000 to 350,000 distinct CDR3 sequences in the sample, around 4.4% are singletons; the top ten hold approximately 19%. This sample comprised PBMCs, obtained 15 days after the yellow fever booster vaccination. The receptors originated from a man between 18 and 29 years old who received the YFV17D yellow fever vaccine. Each CDR3 is given with its conserved first and last residue. The order of the fields is J gene, clone size, D gene, V gene, CDR3 DNA, CDR3 protein. A D gene is named only where the DNA matches it firmly. For some rows the clone size is stated as once, few or many, or as a class when expanded; others skip it.

j_call: TRBJ1-5
clone_size: few
d_call: .
v_call: TRBV20-1
cdr3_nt: TGCAGTGCTAGGATGGAAAATAGCAATCAGCCCCAGCATTTT
cdr3_aa: CSARMENSNQPQHF

j_call: TRBJ1-3
clone_size: many
d_call: .
v_call: TRBV20-1
cdr3_nt: TGCAGTGCTAGCCCTTCCGGGACCGTCGGAAACACCATATATTTT
cdr3_aa: CSASPSGTVGNTIYF

j_call: TRBJ2-3
clone_size: .
d_call: TRBD2
v_call: TRBV3-1
cdr3_nt: TGTGCCAGCAGCCTTCTCACTAGCGGGGGGGCCTCCACAGATACGCAGTATTTT
cdr3_aa: CASSLLTSGGASTDTQYF

j_call: TRBJ1-4
clone_size: many
d_call: .
v_call: TRBV29-1
cdr3_nt: TGCAGCGCCAACCTTTTTAATGAAAAACTGTTTTTT
cdr3_aa: CSANLFNEKLFF

j_call: TRBJ2-5
clone_size: many
d_call: TRBD2
v_call: TRBV5-1
cdr3_nt: TGCGCCAGCAGCTTGGCCCGTCTAGCGGGGGGAGAGACCCAGTACTTC
cdr3_aa: CASSLARLAGGETQYF

j_call: TRBJ2-7
clone_size: many
d_call: .
v_call: TRBV12-3/TRBV12-4
cdr3_nt: TGTGCCAGCAGTTTTCTACTCGGCGAGCAGTACTTC
cdr3_aa: CASSFLLGEQYF

j_call: TRBJ2-1
clone_size: .
d_call: .
v_call: TRBV27
cdr3_nt: TGTGCCAGCAGTTTCGGGGGACGGTGGTTCTTC
cdr3_aa: CASSFGGRWFF

j_call: TRBJ1-5
clone_size: few
d_call: .
v_call: TRBV28
cdr3_nt: TGTGCCAGCAGTTGGAACTGGGGCAATCAGCCCCAGCATTTT
cdr3_aa: CASSWNWGNQPQHF

j_call: TRBJ2-1
clone_size: many
d_call: .
v_call: TRBV29-1
cdr3_nt: TGCAGCGTTAACCCTACGGAGGGTCTCGTCTCCTACAATGAGCAGTTCTTC
cdr3_aa: CSVNPTEGLVSYNEQFF

j_call: TRBJ2-5
clone_size: many
d_call: .
v_call: TRBV14
cdr3_nt: TGTGCCAGCAGCCAGGGACTTCGCGAGACCCAGTACTTC
cdr3_aa: CASSQGLRETQYF

j_call: TRBJ2-5
clone_size: many
d_call: .
v_call: TRBV7-2
cdr3_nt: TGTGCCAGCAGCTCGCCTCCCCGGGGCGAGGAGACCCAGTACTTC
cdr3_aa: CASSSPPRGEETQYF

j_call: TRBJ1-1
clone_size: few
d_call: .
v_call: TRBV7-2
cdr3_nt: TGTGCCAGCAGCTTCGGAGGGCGGGGCATGAACACTGAAGCTTTCTTT
cdr3_aa: CASSFGGRGMNTEAFF

j_call: TRBJ1-1
clone_size: .
d_call: .
v_call: TRBV20-1
cdr3_nt: TGCAGTGCTAGAGATACGGACACTGAAGCTTTCTTT
cdr3_aa: CSARDTDTEAFF

j_call: TRBJ2-1
clone_size: many
d_call: .
v_call: TRBV20-1
cdr3_nt: TGCAGTGCTAGAGATATCCTGGGTTTTGAGCAGTTCTTC
cdr3_aa: CSARDILGFEQFF

j_call: TRBJ2-7
clone_size: .
d_call: .
v_call: TRBV18
cdr3_nt: TGTGCCAGCTCACCACCGCGAGAGTCCTACGAGCAGTACTTC
cdr3_aa: CASSPPRESYEQYF

j_call: TRBJ1-1
clone_size: few
d_call: .
v_call: TRBV7-2
cdr3_nt: TGTGCCAGCAGCTTCGGGTTCGCGCCGAACGCTGAAGCTTTCTTT
cdr3_aa: CASSFGFAPNAEAFF

j_call: TRBJ2-5
clone_size: many
d_call: .
v_call: TRBV7-2
cdr3_nt: TGTGCCAGCAGCCTCTCGTGGGGACAAGAGACCCAGTACTTC
cdr3_aa: CASSLSWGQETQYF

j_call: TRBJ1-1
clone_size: .
d_call: .
v_call: TRBV18
cdr3_nt: TGTGCCAGCTCACTCGGATCGGGGAGCACTGAAGCTTTCTTT
cdr3_aa: CASSLGSGSTEAFF

j_call: TRBJ1-1
clone_size: many
d_call: .
v_call: TRBV12-3/TRBV12-4
cdr3_nt: TGTGCCAGCAGTTTCCCGGGGAGCAACACTGAAGCTTTCTTT
cdr3_aa: CASSFPGSNTEAFF

j_call: TRBJ2-5
clone_size: few
d_call: TRBD2
v_call: TRBV24-1
cdr3_nt: TGTGCCACCAGTGATCTCGGACTAGCGGGGGGGGTTGAGACCCAGTACTTC
cdr3_aa: CATSDLGLAGGVETQYF

j_call: TRBJ2-5
clone_size: many
d_call: TRBD1
v_call: TRBV5-1
cdr3_nt: TGCGCCAGCAGCTTGAACCGGGACAGAGAGACCCAGTACTTC
cdr3_aa: CASSLNRDRETQYF

j_call: TRBJ2-3
clone_size: .
d_call: TRBD2
v_call: TRBV20-1
cdr3_nt: TGCAGTGCTTTACGCTTAGCGGGCTTTAGCACAGATACGCAGTATTTT
cdr3_aa: CSALRLAGFSTDTQYF

j_call: TRBJ1-2
clone_size: few
d_call: .
v_call: TRBV28
cdr3_nt: TGTGCCAGCAGTCTCCCCGCCGGGGGCTACACCTTC
cdr3_aa: CASSLPAGGYTF

j_call: TRBJ1-2
clone_size: .
d_call: .
v_call: TRBV3-1
cdr3_nt: TGTGCCAGCAGCTCTTCCGCAGGTCACGGCTACACCTTC
cdr3_aa: CASSSSAGHGYTF

j_call: TRBJ2-2
clone_size: many
d_call: .
v_call: TRBV5-1
cdr3_nt: TGCGCCAGCAGCTTGGCCGAGAGTCGATCCGGGGGCCCTCTCTGGAACACCGGGGAGCTGTTTTTT
cdr3_aa: CASSLAESRSGGPLWNTGELFF

j_call: TRBJ2-2
clone_size: many
d_call: TRBD1
v_call: TRBV9
cdr3_nt: TGTGCCAGCAGCGCCGACAGGGTGATCACCGGGGAGCTGTTTTTT
cdr3_aa: CASSADRVITGELFF

j_call: TRBJ2-3
clone_size: .
d_call: .
v_call: TRBV4-1
cdr3_nt: TGCGCCAGCAGCCCACCAAATTCAGGGGATACGCAGTATTTT
cdr3_aa: CASSPPNSGDTQYF

j_call: TRBJ1-1
clone_size: many
d_call: TRBD1
v_call: TRBV3-1
cdr3_nt: TGTGCCAGCAGCCAAGACTATGGGACAGTTAACACTGAAGCTTTCTTT
cdr3_aa: CASSQDYGTVNTEAFF

j_call: TRBJ2-7
clone_size: .
d_call: TRBD1
v_call: TRBV12-3/TRBV12-4
cdr3_nt: TGTGCCAGCAGTTGGGGGGACAGGACTCTCGAGCAGTACTTC
cdr3_aa: CASSWGDRTLEQYF